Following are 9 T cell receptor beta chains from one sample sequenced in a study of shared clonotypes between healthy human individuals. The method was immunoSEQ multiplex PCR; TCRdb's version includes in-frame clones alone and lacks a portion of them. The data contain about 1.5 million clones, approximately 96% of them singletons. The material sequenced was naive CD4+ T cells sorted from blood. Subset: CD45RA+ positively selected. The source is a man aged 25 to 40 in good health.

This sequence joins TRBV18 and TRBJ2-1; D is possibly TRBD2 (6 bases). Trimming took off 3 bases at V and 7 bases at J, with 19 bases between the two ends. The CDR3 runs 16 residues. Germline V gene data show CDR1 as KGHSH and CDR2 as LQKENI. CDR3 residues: CASSPTSGRIGNEQFF. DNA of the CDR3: TGTGCCAGCTCACCGACAAGCGGGCGGATTGGAAATGAGCAGTTCTTC.

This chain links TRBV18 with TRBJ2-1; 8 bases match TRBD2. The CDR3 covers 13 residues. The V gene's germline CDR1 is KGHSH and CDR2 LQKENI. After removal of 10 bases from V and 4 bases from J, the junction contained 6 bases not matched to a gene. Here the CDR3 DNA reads TGTGCCACCGCGACTAGCGTTTACAATGAGCAGTTCTTC. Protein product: CATATSVYNEQFF.

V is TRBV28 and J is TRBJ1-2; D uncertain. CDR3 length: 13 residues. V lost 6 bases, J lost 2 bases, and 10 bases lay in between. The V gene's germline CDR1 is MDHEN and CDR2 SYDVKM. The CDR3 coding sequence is TGTGCCAGCAGCCCGGACCTAAACTATGGCTACACCTTC. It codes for CASSPDLNYGYTF.

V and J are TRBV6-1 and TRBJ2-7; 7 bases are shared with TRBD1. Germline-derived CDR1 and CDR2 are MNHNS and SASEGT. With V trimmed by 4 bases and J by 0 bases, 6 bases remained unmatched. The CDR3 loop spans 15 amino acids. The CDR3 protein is CASSAQTGSSYEQYF. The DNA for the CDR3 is TGTGCCAGCAGTGCACAGACAGGGAGCTCCTACGAGCAGTACTTC.

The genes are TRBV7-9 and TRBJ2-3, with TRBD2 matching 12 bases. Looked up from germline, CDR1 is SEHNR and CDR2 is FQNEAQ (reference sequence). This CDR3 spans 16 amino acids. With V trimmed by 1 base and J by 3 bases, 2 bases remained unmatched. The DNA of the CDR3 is TGTGCCAGCAGCTTAGGACTAGCGGGAGAGACAGATACGCAGTATTTT. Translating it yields CASSLGLAGETDTQYF.

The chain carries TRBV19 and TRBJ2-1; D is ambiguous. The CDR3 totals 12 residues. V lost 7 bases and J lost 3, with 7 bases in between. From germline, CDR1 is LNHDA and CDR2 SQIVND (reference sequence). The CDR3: CASTTNYNEQFF. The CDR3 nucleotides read TGTGCCAGTACCACTAACTACAATGAGCAGTTCTTC.

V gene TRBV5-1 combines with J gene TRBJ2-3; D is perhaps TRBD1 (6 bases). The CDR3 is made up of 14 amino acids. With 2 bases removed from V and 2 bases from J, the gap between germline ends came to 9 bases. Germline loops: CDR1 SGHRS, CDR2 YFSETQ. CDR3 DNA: TGCGCCAGCAGCTTTGGACAGTTCACAGATACGCAGTATTTT. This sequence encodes CASSFGQFTDTQYF.

The DNA for the CDR3 is TGTGCCAGCAGCGCGGACACCCAAGAGACCCAGTACTTC. Residues: CASSADTQETQYF. The V call is TRBV11-3, the J call TRBJ2-5, with a possible D match to TRBD1 (5 bases). The CDR3 covers 13 residues. Germline CDR1 and CDR2: SGHNT and YENEEA. V was cut by 5 bases and J by 1 base, with 8 bases left in between.

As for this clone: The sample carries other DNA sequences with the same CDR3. The CDR3 spells CASSEAGGSNQPQHF. The CDR3 coding sequence is TGTGCCAGCAGTGAAGCTGGGGGTAGCAATCAGCCCCAGCATTTT. V gene TRBV6-1 combines with J gene TRBJ1-5; D is perhaps TRBD1 (5 bases). Per the germline V gene, CDR1 is MNHNS and CDR2 is SASEGT. The CDR3 spans 15 residues. V was clipped by 0 bases and J by 0 bases, with 6 bases between them.